The subject of this entry is one T cell receptor beta chain. Its antigen is not identified. The PCR ran on 60 Vbeta and 13 Jbeta primers. Profiled with immunoSEQ multiplex PCR; TCRdb holds only in-frame clones, not every one. The repertoire holds approximately 210,000 clones, over 70% seen once, with 1% to 1.5% in the top ten. This sample was included in a study of cytomegalovirus exposure and HLA in healthy donors. Study outcomes and limitations: Researchers reported in a later analysis that common viral pathogens appeared linked to several top clusters. The only immune exposure information that was available was CMV serostatus. The authors considered a cluster of highly shared sequence variants likely to be a sequencing artifact.

This CDR3 region has 15 residues. The ends lost 7 bases at V and 5 bases at J; junction bases unmatched: 13. Germline V CDR1 and CDR2: SEHNR, FQNEAQ (reference sequence). V gene TRBV7-9 combines with J gene TRBJ2-5; 7 nucleotides agree with TRBD2. The sample consisted of PBMCs. This receptor was identified in a man younger than 45 in good health and CMV-seronegative. CDR3 protein: CASNPTLAEMETQYF. CDR3 bases: TGTGCCAGCAACCCGACCCTAGCGGAGATGGAGACCCAGTACTTC. Filled out from reference TRBV7-9 and TRBJ2-5, the complete variable domain reads DTGVSQNPRHKITKRGQNVTFRCDPISEHNRLYWYRQTLGQGPEFLTYFQNEAQLEKSRLLSDRFSAERPKGSFSTLEIQRTEQGDSAMYLCASNPTLAEMETQYFGPGTRLLVL.